The 8 T cell receptor beta chains below were found in one sample sequenced in a study of immune heterogeneity within non-small cell lung tumors. Multiplex PCR was performed with 32 V and 13 J primers, and it amplified TCR beta CDR3. Each CDR3 protein is one row after TCRdb ran MiXCR on the multiplex PCR reads. The sample includes about 2,900 distinct CDR3 sequences, around a fifth of them seen just once. Bulk tumor genomic DNA, 500 to 750 ng per sample, was used as template. Primary tumors were biopsied several times each, far apart, intraoperatively. Curative surgical treatment was performed in patients who had newly diagnosed, untreated non-small cell lung cancer. Sequencing was done on a sample of lung tumor tissue. Receptor source: a man aged 55-75 years with non-small cell lung cancer.

Worth noting for this clonotype: A read error is possible here, since a much larger clone lies one base away. The V gene is TRBV4-2, the J gene TRBJ1-1; D call uncertain. The CDR3 totals 14 residues. Germline values: CDR1 LGHNA, CDR2 YNFKEQ. CDR3 DNA sequence: TGTGCCAGCAGCCAAGCGGACCGGAACACTGAAGCTTTGTTT. Protein product: CASSQADRNTEALF.

The genes are TRBV5-4 and TRBJ2-2, with D possibly TRBD2 on 5 matching bases. CDR3 size: 14 residues. CDR1 is SGHNT, CDR2 YYREEE, per germline (reference sequence). V lost 0 bases and J 6 bases, leaving 9 bases between the germline ends. The chain's CDR3 is CASSLVSSPGELFF. The CDR3 coding sequence is TGTGCCAGCAGCTTGGTGTCTAGCCCCGGGGAGCTGTTTTTT.

Judged by abundance, this clonotype is medium-sized (0.01 to 0.1%). V usage is TRBV7-9 and J usage is TRBJ2-7; the D is unclear. V was pared by 0 bases and J by 7 bases, with 13 bases between. The CDR3 has 14 amino acids. The germline CDR1 and CDR2 sequences are SEHNR and FQNEAQ (reference sequence). The CDR3 loop reads CASSLATGLGEQYF. CDR3 DNA: TGTGCCAGCAGCTTAGCTACCGGGTTGGGGGAGCAGTACTTC.

Judged by abundance, this clonotype is medium-sized. The chain is built from TRBV20-1 and TRBJ2-3, with 10 positions matching TRBD1. This CDR3 region has 15 residues. Germline assignment: CDR1 DFQATT and CDR2 SNEGSKA (reference sequence). V lost 1 base, J lost 1 base, and 2 bases stayed unmatched. As DNA, the CDR3 is TGCAGTGCTAGAGCCGGGACAGGGGGCACAGATACGCAGTATTTT. Translated: CSARAGTGGTDTQYF.

This clonotype is labeled as large. The CDR3 bases are TGTGCCAGTAGTAGAGTATATAGCAATCAGCCCCAGCATTTT. Translating it yields CASSRVYSNQPQHF. The chain recombines TRBV19 with TRBJ1-5, with no clear D. The CDR3 runs 14 residues. Looked up from germline, CDR1 is LNHDA and CDR2 is SQIVND (reference sequence). Trimming took 4 bases from V and 0 from J, leaving 7 bases between them.

This clonotype is judged medium-sized. The chain links TRBV12-3 or TRBV12-4 to TRBJ1-2; 7 bases match TRBD1. J gave up 0 bases and V 2 bases, and 3 bases lay outside the gene matches. CDR3 length equals 15 residues. As DNA, the CDR3 is TGTGCCAGCAGTTTAACGGGACAGACTAACTATGGCTACACCTTC. Residues: CASSLTGQTNYGYTF.

This clonotype showed up just a few times. This sequence joins TRBV5-1 and TRBJ2-5; TRBD1 might be the D (6 bases). CDR3 length: 13 residues. Germline V gene lookup returns CDR1 SGHRS and CDR2 YFSETQ. V dropped 6 bases and J dropped 5 bases, with 14 bases sitting between them. CDR3 DNA sequence: TGCGCCAGCACGGACGGAAGGGGGGAGACCCAGTACTTC. This encodes CASTDGRGETQYF.

This clonotype rates as medium-sized. V and J are TRBV30 and TRBJ2-3; D is uncertain. Trimming shortened V by 2 bases and J by 0 bases, and 12 bases separated the two germline ends. The CDR3 has 15 residues. Per the germline V gene, CDR1 is GTSNPN and CDR2 is SVGIG (reference sequence). This CDR3 is CAWSRAQSSTDTQYF. The CDR3 region has the DNA TGTGCCTGGAGTCGGGCCCAGAGTAGCACAGATACGCAGTATTTT.